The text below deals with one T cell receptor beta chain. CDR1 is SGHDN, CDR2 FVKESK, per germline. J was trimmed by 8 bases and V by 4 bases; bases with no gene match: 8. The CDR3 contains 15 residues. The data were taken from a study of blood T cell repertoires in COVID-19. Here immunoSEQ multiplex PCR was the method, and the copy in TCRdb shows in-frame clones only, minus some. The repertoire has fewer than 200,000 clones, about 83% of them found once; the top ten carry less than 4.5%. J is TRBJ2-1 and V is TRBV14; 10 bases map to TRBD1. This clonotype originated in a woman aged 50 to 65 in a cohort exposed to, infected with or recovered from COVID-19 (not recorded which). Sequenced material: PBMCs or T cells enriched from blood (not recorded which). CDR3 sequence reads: CASSPGTGAKYEQFF. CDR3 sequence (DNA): TGTGCCAGCAGCCCGGGGACAGGGGCCAAGTATGAGCAGTTCTTC.